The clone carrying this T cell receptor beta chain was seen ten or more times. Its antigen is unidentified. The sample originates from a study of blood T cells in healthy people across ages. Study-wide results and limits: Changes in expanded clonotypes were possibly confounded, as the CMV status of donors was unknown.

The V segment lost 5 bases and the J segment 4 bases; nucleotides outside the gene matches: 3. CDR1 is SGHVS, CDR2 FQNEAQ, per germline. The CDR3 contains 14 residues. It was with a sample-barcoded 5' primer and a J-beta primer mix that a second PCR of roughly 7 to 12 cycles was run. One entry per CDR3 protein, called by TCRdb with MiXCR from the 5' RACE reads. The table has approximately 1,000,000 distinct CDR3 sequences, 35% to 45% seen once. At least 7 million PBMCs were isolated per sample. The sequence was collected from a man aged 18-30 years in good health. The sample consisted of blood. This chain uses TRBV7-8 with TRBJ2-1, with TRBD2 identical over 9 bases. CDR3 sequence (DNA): TGTGCCAGCAGCGATAGCGGGAGTTACAATGAGCAGTTCTTC. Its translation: CASSDSGSYNEQFF. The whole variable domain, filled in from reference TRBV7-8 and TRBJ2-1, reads GAGVSQSPRYKVAKRGQDVALRCDPISGHVSLFWYQQALGQGPEFLTYFQNEAQLDKSGLPSDRFFAERPEGSVSTLKIQRTQQEDSAVYLCASSDSGSYNEQFFGPGTRLTVL.